This T cell receptor (beta chain) appears in the sequencing data of a study of T cell repertoires in cytomegalovirus infection. For the study at large: Evidence of both CMV infection and a matching HLA type came from public TCR beta signatures.

As regards this clonotype: Its target is not known.

TCRdb re-called the reads with MiXCR, one entry per CDR3 protein. Of roughly 120,000 distinct CDR3 sequences listed, 30% to 35% are singletons. Germline CDR1 and CDR2: MNHEY and SMNVEV (reference sequence). The V and J ends lost 4 bases and 2 bases, in that order; junction bases with no gene match: 13. The CDR3 is 19 amino acids. Study findings and constraints: Of the TCR beta families, the public ones yielded a cumulative frequency that identified carriers of CMV plus the relevant HLA.

J is TRBJ2-3 and V is TRBV27, with 12 bases identical to TRBD2. The material sequenced was CD8+ T cells from cultured PBMCs, taken from culture after CMV antigen stimulation. The sequence was collected from a human donor in good health (CMV status not recorded). Some clones in this sample may be carry-over from other donors' samples. For the CDR3, the DNA is TGTGCCAGCAGTTCTATTGGACTAGCGGGACCCGCGTTCACAGATACGCAGTATTTT. Its protein product is CASSSIGLAGPAFTDTQYF.